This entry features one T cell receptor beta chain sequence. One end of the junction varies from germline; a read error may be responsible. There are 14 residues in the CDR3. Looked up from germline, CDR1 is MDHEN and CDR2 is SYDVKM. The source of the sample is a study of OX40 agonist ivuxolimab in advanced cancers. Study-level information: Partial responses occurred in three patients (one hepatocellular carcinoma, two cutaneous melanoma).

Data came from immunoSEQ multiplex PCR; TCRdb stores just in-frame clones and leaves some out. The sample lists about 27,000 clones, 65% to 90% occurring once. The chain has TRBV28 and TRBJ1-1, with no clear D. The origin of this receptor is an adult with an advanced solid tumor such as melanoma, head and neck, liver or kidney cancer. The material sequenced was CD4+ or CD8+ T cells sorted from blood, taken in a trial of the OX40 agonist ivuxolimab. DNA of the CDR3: TGTGCCAGTAGTTGGACTAGTGCAGCCTCCGAAGCTTTCTTT. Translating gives CASSWTSAASEAFF.